The following is a T cell receptor (beta chain) sequence with its context. Its antigen is still unknown. PCR was performed a second time for roughly 7 to 12 cycles using a sample-barcoded 5' primer and a J-beta primer mix. Researchers report that a template-switch adaptor with 12 random nucleotides tagged each cDNA molecule. TCRdb redid the calling of the 5' RACE reads with MiXCR, one entry per CDR3 protein. The table lists about 970,000 distinct CDR3 sequences, just over 50% of them singletons, with about a fifth in the top ten. Isolated per sample were at least 6 million PBMCs. The CDR3 spans 16 residues. In germline, CDR1 is SGHRS, CDR2 YFSETQ. V lost 0 bases and J 4 bases, leaving 15 bases between the germline ends. This entry is derived from a study of blood T cells in healthy people across ages. Study results and caveats: PBMCs were not sorted, which prevented a conclusive comparison of naive versus antigen-experienced cells. One million T cells yielded diversity estimates that were considered underestimates.

The chain links TRBV5-1 to TRBJ2-3; D perhaps matches TRBD1 (6 bases). The sequenced sample was blood. The TCR comes from a woman aged 60-75 years in good health. This CDR3 reads CASSLEQHPGADTQYF. CDR3 sequence (DNA): TGCGCCAGCAGCTTGGAACAGCATCCAGGGGCAGATACGCAGTATTTT.